This TCR beta chain was recovered during a study of blood T cell repertoires in COVID-19. Study overall: Both acute and convalescent COVID-19 samples were obtained from the United States, Italy and Spain. The analysed material was cDNA or gDNA that came from T cells, B-cell-depleted T cells, or PBMCs.

Per the authors' pipeline: Estimation of nucleated cell counts relied on the amplification of reference gene primers. The data were produced by immunoSEQ multiplex PCR, yet TCRdb's version contains in-frame clones alone and is incomplete. D and trimming were read from the DNA, whereas the V and J calls and clone size are those reported in that table. The top ten clones hold approximately 6.8% of a sample with some 91,000 clones, about 80% of them seen once. Germline assignment: CDR1 MGHRA and CDR2 YSYEKL. The CDR3 is 16 amino acids. Trimming took 0 bases from V and 4 from J, leaving 15 bases between them.

This sequence originates from a man between 65 and 85 years old with acute or convalescent COVID-19. Sequenced: peripheral blood. The chain links TRBV4-1 to TRBJ1-1; D is unresolved. The CDR3 reads CASSQEGPGYGTEAFF. CDR3 DNA: TGCGCCAGCAGCCAAGAGGGTCCGGGGTACGGCACTGAAGCTTTCTTT.